These T cell receptor beta chains were read from a single sample in a study of T cells in Graves' hyperthyroidism and ophthalmopathy. A single record per CDR3 protein comes from TCRdb applying MiXCR to the multiplex PCR reads. Seen here are roughly 510,000 distinct CDR3 sequences, less than 25% observed once, and the top ten hold approximately 26%. Sequenced material: blood. Every receptor here comes from a man aged 18 to 29 with Graves' hyperthyroidism. CDR3s include the opening cysteine and the closing phenylalanine or tryptophan. The D gene is left open where the match is weak. The size field is filled for only some rows; it gives once, few, many or a size class.

>TRBJ1-2|few|.|TRBV12-3/TRBV12-4
TGTGCCAGCAGCCGTTCCACGGCAGGGTTTAATGGCTACACCTTC
CASSRSTAGFNGYTF
>TRBJ2-2|.|.|TRBV15
TGTGCCACCAGCAGAGAAGTGGGCTTGAACACCGGGGAGCTGTTTTTT
CATSREVGLNTGELFF
>TRBJ1-6|many|TRBD1|TRBV6-1
TGTGCCAGCAGTCCTGCCGGGACAGCCAATAATTCACCCCTCCACTTT
CASSPAGTANNSPLHF
>TRBJ1-2|.|.|TRBV2
TGTGCCGGAAGCGGTGGGCTGTATGGCTACACCTTC
CAGSGGLYGYTF
>TRBJ2-5|many|TRBD1|TRBV5-8
TGTGCCAGCAGCGCGACAGGGGGCCGAGTGTCAGAGACCCAGTACTTC
CASSATGGRVSETQYF
>TRBJ1-3|few|.|TRBV25-1
TGTGCCAGCAGTGAATTAGTAAGGGGTTACATAAACACCATATATTTT
CASSELVRGYINTIYF
>TRBJ2-6|many|.|TRBV4-1
TGCGCCAGCAGCCAAGATACCACTGGGGCCAACGTCCTGACTTTC
CASSQDTTGANVLTF
>TRBJ2-7|.|TRBD2|TRBV6-1
TGTGCCAGCACTCGACTAGCGGGAGGGAGTGAGCAGTACTTC
CASTRLAGGSEQYF
>TRBJ1-1|many|.|TRBV20-1
TGCAGTGGTAGGGGGGCGAACACTGAAGCTTTCTTT
CSGRGANTEAFF
>TRBJ1-5|.|.|TRBV12-3/TRBV12-4
TGTGCCAGCACCGAGGGAGGAAATAGCAATCAGCCCCAGCATTTT
CASTEGGNSNQPQHF
>TRBJ1-1|many|TRBD1|TRBV2
TGTGCCAGCATAGGGGACAGGGGGGTCTGGGTGAACACTGAAGCTTTCTTT
CASIGDRGVWVNTEAFF
>TRBJ2-5|.|.|TRBV6-5
TGTGCCAGCAGTTCCACGACCCAGTACTTC
CASSSTTQYF
>TRBJ2-7|many|TRBD1|TRBV5-1
TGCGCCAGCAGCTTAACCGGGACAGGCAGAAGCGAGCAGTACTTC
CASSLTGTGRSEQYF
>TRBJ1-1|many|.|TRBV27
TGTGCCAGCAGTGCCTCCTCTATGGACTTTTCGAACACTGAAGCTTTCTTT
CASSASSMDFSNTEAFF
>TRBJ2-6|many|.|TRBV12-3/TRBV12-4
TGTGCCAGCAGTTTATTAGATCGGGCGCTGGGGGCCAACGTCCTGACTTTC
CASSLLDRALGANVLTF
>TRBJ1-1|many|.|TRBV30
TGTGCCTGGAGTGTCCAGGGTAGGGTTAAGAACACTGAAGCTTTCTTT
CAWSVQGRVKNTEAFF
>TRBJ1-2|many|.|TRBV3-1
TGTGCCAGCAGCCAAGTGGACGGTCATTATGGCTACACCTTC
CASSQVDGHYGYTF
>TRBJ2-5|few|TRBD2|TRBV28
TGTGCCAGCAGTCTTCGGGGGGGGCCATCACAAGAGACCCAGTACTTC
CASSLRGGPSQETQYF
>TRBJ2-5|few|.|TRBV5-1
TGCGCCAGCAGCTTTTTGGGAGACAGTCAAGAGACCCAGTACTTC
CASSFLGDSQETQYF
>TRBJ2-5|.|TRBD1|TRBV6-1
TGTGCCAGCATCAAGACAGGCAGGGGGCAAGGAGAGACCCAGTACTTC
CASIKTGRGQGETQYF
>TRBJ2-2|many|.|TRBV5-1
TGCGCCAGCAGTTTGGCCGGGTTTAGCGACACCGGGGAGCTGTTTTTT
CASSLAGFSDTGELFF
>TRBJ1-5|.|TRBD1|TRBV6-2/TRBV6-3
TGTGCCAGCAGTCCCAGGACAGGGGTTAACCAGCCCCAGCATTTT
CASSPRTGVNQPQHF
>TRBJ1-5|.|.|TRBV6-1
TGTGCCAGCAGTGAAACCCATAGCAATCAGCCCCAGCATTTT
CASSETHSNQPQHF
>TRBJ1-6|few|.|TRBV6-1
TGTGCCAGCAGTCAACTTGGGGAGAGTAAGTCACCCCTCCACTTT
CASSQLGESKSPLHF
>TRBJ1-6|.|.|TRBV12-3/TRBV12-4
TGTGCCAGCAGTTTCCGACAGGATTCACCCCTCCACTTT
CASSFRQDSPLHF
>TRBJ1-2|many|.|TRBV6-6
TGTGCCAGCAGTTACTCGGGAGGCCTCTATGGCTACACCTTC
CASSYSGGLYGYTF
>TRBJ2-7|few|TRBD1|TRBV15
TGTGCCACCAGCAGAGATGGGGACAGTACCTACGAGCAGTACTTC
CATSRDGDSTYEQYF
>TRBJ1-6|few|.|TRBV9
TGTGCCAGCAGCGCTTCGGGACGGCTCTATAATTCACCCCTCCACTTT
CASSASGRLYNSPLHF
>TRBJ1-2|.|TRBD1|TRBV19
TGTGCCAGTAGTTTTGACAGGGACAACTATGGCTACACCTTC
CASSFDRDNYGYTF
>TRBJ2-3|.|TRBD2|TRBV30
TGTGCCTGGAGTCGGGGGGGCGCGGATACGCGGTATTTT
CAWSRGGADTRYF
>TRBJ1-1|many|TRBD1|TRBV27
TGTGCCAGCAGTCCGCTCGGGACAGGGGGGAACACTGAAGCTTTCTTT
CASSPLGTGGNTEAFF
>TRBJ2-2|.|TRBD1|TRBV5-1
TGCGCCAGCAGCTCCACCGGGACAGGGGGCACCGGGGAGCTGTTTTTT
CASSSTGTGGTGELFF
>TRBJ1-2|.|TRBD1|TRBV2
TGTGCCAAATCCGGGACAGGGGACCTCCTAGAGTATGGCTACACCTTC
CAKSGTGDLLEYGYTF
>TRBJ2-2|.|.|TRBV7-8
TGTGCCAGCAGCTCGATTTGGACGGGAACCGGGGAGCTGTTTTTT
CASSSIWTGTGELFF
>TRBJ2-2|.|TRBD1|TRBV4-1
TGCGCCAGCAGCCAAACTCGAGGGGGCCCTCAACCCGGGGAGCTGTTTTTT
CASSQTRGGPQPGELFF
>TRBJ1-2|many|.|TRBV29-1
TGCAGCGCCTGGGGTAAGGATGGCTACACCTTC
CSAWGKDGYTF
>TRBJ1-1|many|.|TRBV12-3/TRBV12-4
TGTGCCAGCAGTTTCCGGCAGAATGAAGCTTTCTTT
CASSFRQNEAFF
>TRBJ2-7|.|.|TRBV11-3
TGTGCCAGCAGCTTCTCCAACGGGGACGAGCAGTACTTC
CASSFSNGDEQYF
>TRBJ2-5|many|.|TRBV20-1
TGCAGTGCTAGGATCGTGACTGCCCAAGAGACCCAGTACTTC
CSARIVTAQETQYF
>TRBJ1-5|.|.|TRBV19
TGTGCCAGTAGTATCCTCCTCGTCCCAGGGGGCAATCAGCCCCAGCATTTT
CASSILLVPGGNQPQHF
>TRBJ2-7|many|.|TRBV12-3/TRBV12-4
TGTGCCAGCAGTTTACAGTTCGGGCCCGCCGACGAGCAGTACTTC
CASSLQFGPADEQYF
>TRBJ1-5|many|.|TRBV2
TGTGCCAGCAGGGAAAGGGAGGGGAATCAGCCCCAGCATTTT
CASREREGNQPQHF
>TRBJ2-2|.|TRBD1|TRBV2
TGTGCCAGCAGTAAAGGCAGGGGGCGCGGGGCCGGGGAGCTGTTTTTT
CASSKGRGRGAGELFF
>TRBJ1-2|many|.|TRBV6-1
TGTGCCAGCAGTGAAAGGGCCTTAGCTAACTATGGCTACACCTTC
CASSERALANYGYTF
>TRBJ2-7|many|.|TRBV27
TGTGCCAGCAGTTTATCGATGGGAACAGGCTACGAGCAGTACTTC
CASSLSMGTGYEQYF
>TRBJ1-5|few|.|TRBV6-4
TGTGCCACCAGACCCGACAACCCCGGGGGGATGGGGGCCAATCAGCCCCAGCATTTT
CATRPDNPGGMGANQPQHF
>TRBJ2-5|few|TRBD2|TRBV7-8
TGTGCCAGCAGCTTGACTAGCTGGGAGACCCAGTACTTC
CASSLTSWETQYF
>TRBJ2-7|many|.|TRBV28
TGTGCCAGCAGTGGGGACTCGGGCGGCTTCCACGAGCAGTACTTC
CASSGDSGGFHEQYF
>TRBJ2-7|many|.|TRBV19
TGTGCCAGTAGTATAGGGGGCCGCGACTACGAGCAGTACTTC
CASSIGGRDYEQYF
>TRBJ2-7|many|TRBD2|TRBV29-1
TGCAGCGGCTTCGGGGGGGACCTGGGGGAGCAGTACTTC
CSGFGGDLGEQYF
>TRBJ1-2|.|.|TRBV12-3/TRBV12-4
TGTGCCAGCAGTTCCGGAGATATAAACTATGGCTGCACCTTC
CASSSGDINYGCTF
>TRBJ2-7|.|TRBD2|TRBV28
TGTGCCAGCATCCGCCGCCCCGGGACTACGAGCTCCTACGAGCAGTACTTC
CASIRRPGTTSSYEQYF
>TRBJ1-6|.|.|TRBV15
TGTGCCACCAGCAGAGAATGGACCGAAAATAATTCACCCCTCCACTTT
CATSREWTENNSPLHF
>TRBJ1-6|many|.|TRBV12-3/TRBV12-4
TGTGCCAGCAGTCCATCGGGGAGGAAAAGTTCACCCCTCCACTTT
CASSPSGRKSSPLHF
>TRBJ1-1|many|.|TRBV6-5
TGTGCCAGCAGTTGGGACGAGAACACTGAAGCTTTCTTT
CASSWDENTEAFF
>TRBJ2-5|few|.|TRBV7-9
TGTGCCAGCAGCCCGGGGTCCGTGGAGACCCAGTACTTC
CASSPGSVETQYF
>TRBJ2-5|few|.|TRBV6-1
TGTGCCAGCAGTGATCGGCCTCTGGTAGGACAGAAAGAGACCCAGTACTTC
CASSDRPLVGQKETQYF
>TRBJ2-5|.|.|TRBV7-2
TGTGCCACCCTACTCAGGGGGGGGGGGGCCGTGGAGACCCAGTACTTC
CATLLRGGGAVETQYF
>TRBJ1-2|.|TRBD1|TRBV6-5
TGTGCCAGCAGTTACTCCATCGGGACAGCACCCTACACCTTC
CASSYSIGTAPYTF
>TRBJ1-5|few|.|TRBV6-1
TGTGCCAGCAGAGAACAGGGAGATCAGCCCCAGCATTTT
CASREQGDQPQHF